Presented here are 3 T cell receptor beta chains from one specimen sequenced in a study of shared clonotypes between healthy human individuals. Profiling relied on immunoSEQ multiplex PCR, and the TCRdb table lists in-frame clones only, not all of them. The table lists some 2,000,000 clones, over 85% of them singletons. CD45RO-negative CD8 cells positively selected for CCR7 made up the naive population, which excluded terminally differentiated effector memory CD45RA+ cells. Material for sequencing was naive CD8+ T cells sorted from blood. These receptors were obtained from a man between 18 and 29 years old in good health.

The chain combines TRBV2 with TRBJ2-5; D unresolved. The V and J ends lost 7 bases and 9 bases respectively, with 12 bases between them. Germline V gives CDR1 SNHLY, CDR2 FYNNEI. The CDR3 is 11 residues long. CDR3: CASKSPLAQYF. For the CDR3, the DNA is TGTGCCAGCAAGAGTCCCCTGGCCCAGTACTTC. Using reference TRBV2 and TRBJ2-5 for the parts outside the CDR3, the full variable domain is EPEVTQTPSHQVTQMGQEVILRCVPISNHLYFYWYRQILGQKVEFLVSFYNNEISEKSEIFDDQFSVERPDGSNFTLKIRSTKLEDSAMYFCASKSPLAQYFGPGTRLLVL.

The chain couples TRBV4-1 to TRBJ2-7; tentatively, D is TRBD1 (5 bases). Germline assignment: CDR1 MGHRA and CDR2 YSYEKL. The CDR3 sequence is 13 residues long. Trimming removed 3 bases from V and 7 bases from J, with 13 bases in between. CDR3 amino acids: CASSQGQGEEQYF. In nucleotides, the CDR3 is TGCGCCAGCAGCCAGGGCCAGGGTGAGGAGCAGTACTTC.

J is TRBJ1-1 and V is TRBV4-1; TRBD1 aligns across 8 bases. The germline V gene has CDR1 MGHRA and CDR2 YSYEKL. CDR3 size: 14 residues. V shed 4 bases and J 3 bases; nucleotides not matched to a gene: 4. CDR3 sequence reads: CASSPGQGDTEAFF. For the CDR3, the DNA is TGCGCCAGCAGCCCCGGACAGGGCGACACTGAAGCTTTCTTT.